These 28 T cell receptor beta chains were all obtained from the same sample, sequenced in a study of CD8+CD57+ T cells in acquired aplastic anemia. Both TCR beta VDJ combination and CDR3 sequence profiling were carried out. Genomic DNA was the template for this profiling. Using its own MiXCR run on the reads, TCRdb lists one record per CDR3 protein. The sample includes roughly 420,000 distinct CDR3 sequences, 55% to 75% of them seen just once. The specimen was sorted CD4+, CD8+, or CD8+CD57+ T cells (not recorded which) from PBMCs. All receptors derive from a human donor in good health, serving as a control.

This clonotype was found many times. The chain is built from TRBV20-1 and TRBJ2-1; TRBD2 might be the D (5 bases). Germline CDR1 DFQATT, CDR2 SNEGSKA (reference sequence). The length of the CDR3 is 11 residues. The germline V and J ends were trimmed by 6 bases and 10 bases, with 13 bases remaining between them. CDR3 amino acids: CSAAAGNEQFF. The CDR3 DNA reads TGCAGTGCCGCTGCGGGTAACGAGCAGTTCTTC.

The V call is TRBV19, the J call TRBJ2-5, with D perhaps matching TRBD1 (6 bases). Germline V gives CDR1 LNHDA, CDR2 SQIVND (reference sequence). CDR3 size: 13 residues. Deletions cut 4 bases from V and 4 bases from J, with 10 bases between. CDR3 residues: CASSTTGLETQYF. CDR3 bases: TGTGCCAGTAGTACTACAGGGTTAGAGACCCAGTACTTC.

The V gene is TRBV25-1, the J gene TRBJ1-2, with no clear D. The CDR3 length is 17 residues. Between the trimmed V and J ends, which lost 6 bases and 3 bases, there was a span of 23 bases. Germline V gene data show CDR1 as MGHDK and CDR2 as SYGVNS. The CDR3 DNA reads TGTGCCAGCAGCGTATTGGCCCTAGAGAGGGTATACTATGGCTACACCTTC. Protein sequence: CASSVLALERVYYGYTF.

Points on this clonotype: One end of the junction does not line up with germline, which may come from a read error. V is TRBV12-3 or TRBV12-4 and J is TRBJ2-1, with 8 positions matching TRBD2. This CDR3 comprises 14 residues. The CDR3 bases are TGTGCAAGCAGACCGGACGGGGGGGACAATGAGCAGTTCTTC. This codes for CASRPDGGDNEQFF.

About this clonotype itself: Relative to the germline gene, one junction end is altered; a read error may explain this. V gene TRBV15 combines with J gene TRBJ1-5; D perhaps matches TRBD1 (6 bases). The CDR3 covers 15 residues. Per the germline V gene, CDR1 is LNHNV and CDR2 is YYDKDF (reference sequence). The CDR3 DNA reads TGTGCCACCAGCGGCGAAGACAGGAAAAGTCAGCCCCACCACTTT. This encodes CATSGEDRKSQPHHF.

Many counts were recorded for this clonotype. This rearrangement joins TRBV5-1 to TRBJ2-4, with D perhaps TRBD2 (5 bases). Germline-derived CDR1 and CDR2 are SGHRS and YFSETQ. V lost 0 bases, J lost 8 bases, and 12 bases lay in between. The CDR3 is made up of 14 amino acids. CDR3 sequence: CASSLDGLRDIQYF. As DNA, the CDR3 is TGCGCCAGCAGCTTGGACGGGTTGAGGGACATTCAGTACTTC.

This clonotype has a count of ten or more. The CDR3 nucleotides are TGTGCCAGGACCGGGGGATGCACCTACGAGCAGTACTTC. As protein: CARTGGCTYEQYF. J is TRBJ2-7 and V is TRBV11-3, with a possible D match to TRBD2 (6 bases). The CDR3 length is 13 residues. Trimming cost V 9 bases and J 2 bases, with 14 bases left between them. Looked up from germline, CDR1 is SGHNT and CDR2 is YENEEA.

With respect to this clonotype: A much larger clone differs from this one at a single base, so this may be a read error. V gene TRBV20-1 combines with J gene TRBJ1-2; a possible D gene is TRBD1 (6 bases). The CDR3 spans 11 residues. CDR1 is DFQATT, CDR2 SNEGSKA, per germline (reference sequence). Trimming left V 8 bases short and J 8 bases short, with 15 bases between. The CDR3 sequence is CSTIGTRGYTF. The CDR3 DNA reads TGCAGTACTATCGGGACACGGGGCTACACCTTC.

This clonotype was detected many times. The chain employs TRBV9 and TRBJ1-3, with D perhaps matching TRBD1 (5 bases). In germline, CDR1 is SGDLS, CDR2 YYNGEE. The V end lost 7 bases, the J end lost 5 bases, and 16 bases lay between the germline ends. The CDR3 loop spans 14 amino acids. The CDR3 DNA reads TGTGCCAGCGGCGGGGCCCAGAGCAGAAACACCATATATTTT. Translated, it gives CASGGAQSRNTIYF.

The rearrangement uses TRBV19 and TRBJ2-1; perhaps TRBD1 as D (7 bases). In germline, CDR1 is LNHDA, CDR2 SQIVND (reference sequence). The CDR3 contains 16 residues. V lost 3 bases, J lost 0 bases, and 12 bases lay in between. CDR3 DNA: TGTGCCAGTAGTATCAGGGGGGAAAGCTCCTACAATGAGCAGTTCTTC. Protein: CASSIRGESSYNEQFF.

The rearrangement joins TRBV5-1 to TRBJ1-2, with TRBD1 identical over 8 bases. Germline V gene sequence: CDR1 SGHRS, CDR2 YFSETQ. The CDR3 is 15 residues long. Trimming at V came to 0 bases and at J to 3 bases, leaving 4 bases not matched to a gene. The CDR3, as DNA: TGCGCCAGCAGCTTGGGACAGGGGACCTACTATGGCTACACCTTC. It translates to CASSLGQGTYYGYTF.

This clonotype was seen ten or more times. The V and J genes are TRBV28 and TRBJ1-6, with a weak D call TRBD1 (6 bases). Germline lookup yields CDR1 MDHEN and CDR2 SYDVKM. The CDR3 runs to 14 residues. V was cut by 7 bases and J by 7 bases, with 14 bases left in between. CDR3 nucleotides: TGTGCCAGCATTACAGCACAGGGAAATTCACCCCTCCACTTT. Translated: CASITAQGNSPLHF.

The V gene is TRBV19, the J gene TRBJ1-4, with TRBD1 matching over 7 bases. Unmatched junction bases numbered 8, after V lost 9 bases and J lost 7 bases. This CDR3 is 13 amino acids long. Per germline, CDR1 LNHDA and CDR2 SQIVND (reference sequence). CDR3 DNA sequence: TGTGCCAGCACCGGACAGGCGGGTGAAAAACTGTTTTTT. This sequence encodes CASTGQAGEKLFF.

The gene calls are TRBV7-9 and TRBJ1-3; D is uncertain. The germline gives CDR1 SEHNR, CDR2 FQNEAQ (reference sequence). V dropped 3 bases and J dropped 9 bases, with 18 bases sitting between them. This CDR3 comprises 15 residues. The DNA for the CDR3 is TGTGCCAGCAGCTTCCGGGATAAGACCGCAGCCACCATATATTTT. This gives the protein CASSFRDKTAATIYF.

Concerning this clonotype itself: Because the CDR3 is missing its conserved closing phenylalanine or tryptophan, this is likely a read error. The J gene is TRBJ2-2, the V gene TRBV11-2; 13 bases map to TRBD2. The germline gives CDR1 SGHAT, CDR2 FQNNGV. The CDR3 is made up of 17 amino acids. V dropped 0 bases and J dropped 5; count of bases not matched to a gene: 3. This CDR3 is CASSLELAGGWTGELFV. CDR3 coding DNA: TGTGCCAGCAGCTTAGAACTAGCGGGAGGGTGGACCGGGGAGCTGTTTGTT.

This clonotype was observed at least ten times. V usage is TRBV4-3 and J usage is TRBJ1-1, with D hard to call. Germline lookup yields CDR1 LGHNA and CDR2 YSLEER. Deletions cut 1 base from V and 5 bases from J, with 14 bases between. The CDR3 covers 15 residues. The CDR3 nucleotides are TGCGCCAGCAGCCAAGCAGTAAGGGTTCTGACTGAAGCTTTCTTT. Translating gives CASSQAVRVLTEAFF.

Notes on this clonotype: Germline and junction disagree at one end, which may indicate a read error. The chain links TRBV7-6 to TRBJ1-2, with D unresolved. Per the germline V gene, CDR1 is SGHVS and CDR2 is FNYEAQ. The CDR3 has 14 residues. CDR3 in amino acids: CASSLTAAIYETQF. In nucleotides, the CDR3 is TGTGCCAGCAGCTTAACGGCGGCCATATACGAGACCCAGTTC.

The chain recombines TRBV25-1 with TRBJ1-3, with D hard to call. The CDR3 is made up of 13 amino acids. Germline CDR1 reads MGHDK; CDR2 reads SYGVNS. Trimming took off 6 bases at V and 4 bases at J, with 10 bases between the two ends. The CDR3, as DNA: TGTGCCAGCAGCCACCCTAGCGGAAACACCATATATTTT. It specifies CASSHPSGNTIYF.

V usage is TRBV7-2 and J usage is TRBJ1-2; no clear D. The germline gives CDR1 SGHTA, CDR2 FQGNSA. The V gene lost 0 bases and the J gene lost 14 bases, with 22 bases spanning the gap. The CDR3 loop spans 15 amino acids. The chain's CDR3 is CASSLAGPGELFFTF. The CDR3, as DNA: TGTGCCAGCAGCTTAGCTGGGCCCGGGGAGCTGTTTTTTACCTTC.

This clonotype was seen repeatedly, ten times or more. The chain links TRBV4-3 to TRBJ2-3, with 9 bases identical to TRBD2. CDR1 is LGHNA, CDR2 YSLEER, per germline. The CDR3 covers 16 residues. The V segment lost 0 bases and the J segment 2 bases; nucleotides outside the gene matches: 3. This chain's CDR3 is CASSQDLAGFTDTQYF. CDR3 DNA: TGCGCCAGCAGCCAAGATCTAGCGGGGTTCACAGATACGCAGTATTTT.

As regards this clonotype: One end of the junction varies from germline; a read error may be responsible. The chain carries TRBV5-1 and TRBJ2-3; D remains ambiguous. From germline, CDR1 is SGHRS and CDR2 YFSETQ. The CDR3 loop spans 14 amino acids. The CDR3 reads CASSLWSGTDTQYF. In nucleotides, the CDR3 is TGTGCCAGCAGCTTGTGGAGTGGCACCGATACGCAGTATTTT.

This chain uses TRBV5-1 with TRBJ1-2, with a weak D call TRBD1 (6 bases). The CDR3 contains 14 residues. The germline V gene encodes CDR1 SGHRS and CDR2 YFSETQ. Trimming pared 2 bases from V and 6 bases from J, leaving 14 bases between. CDR3 nucleotides: TGCGCCAGCAGCTTCGTCGCAGGGGATAATGGCTACACCTTC. Its translation: CASSFVAGDNGYTF. Drawing the rest from reference TRBV5-1 and TRBJ1-2, the complete variable domain is KAGVTQTPRYLIKTRGQQVTLSCSPISGHRSVSWYQQTPGQGLQFLFEYFSETQRNKGNFPGRFSGRQFSNSRSEMNVSTLELGDSALYLCASSFVAGDNGYTFGSGTRLTVV.

The J gene is TRBJ2-5, the V gene TRBV11-2, with TRBD1 as a possible D gene (5 bases). The germline V gene encodes CDR1 SGHAT and CDR2 FQNNGV. This CDR3 spans 15 amino acids. Trimming shortened V by 6 bases and J by 5 bases, and 19 bases separated the two germline ends. CDR3 amino acids: CASSEAGLIQETQYF. Here the CDR3 DNA reads TGTGCCAGCAGTGAAGCAGGGCTAATCCAGGAGACCCAGTACTTC.

The chain has TRBV7-2 and TRBJ2-6; the match to TRBD1 covers 9 bases. There are 15 residues in the CDR3. The V gene end was trimmed by 5 bases and the J gene end by 19 bases; junction bases not matched to a gene: 18. CDR1 and CDR2 (germline): SGHTA, FQGNSA. CDR3 in amino acids: CASSTRGDRANHPTF. CDR3 nucleotide sequence: TGTGCCAGCAGCACTAGGGGGGACAGGGCAAATCACCCCACTTTC.

This clonotype was counted once. CDR3 loop: CASSLRRQETQYFYTF. The DNA for the CDR3 is TGTGCCAGCAGCTTACGACGGCAAGAGACCCAGTACTTCTACACCTTC. This chain connects TRBV7-3 to TRBJ1-2; no reliable D call. This CDR3 is 16 amino acids long. Germline V lookup: CDR1 SGHTA, CDR2 FQGTGA. Trimming removed 2 bases from V and 10 bases from J, with 23 bases in between.

The chain uses TRBV5-1 and TRBJ2-7; D is perhaps TRBD1 (6 bases). The germline V gene encodes CDR1 SGHRS and CDR2 YFSETQ. This CDR3 has 15 residues. V lost 0 bases, J lost 1 base, and 11 bases lay in between. CDR3 sequence reads: CASSLEGHRSYEQYF. The CDR3 nucleotides are TGCGCCAGCAGCTTGGAGGGACACCGATCCTACGAGCAGTACTTC.

A remark on this clonotype: This CDR3 is missing its conserved last phenylalanine or tryptophan, likely due to a read error. The rearrangement joins TRBV5-1 to TRBJ2-7; TRBD2 matches at 8 bases. The V gene end was trimmed by 4 bases and the J gene end by 9 bases; junction bases not matched to a gene: 15. The CDR3 extends over 15 amino acids. Germline CDR1 reads SGHRS; CDR2 reads YFSETQ. The CDR3 nucleotides are TGCGCCAGCAGCCTTAGCGGGGTCCTGAGCTTTCGGCAGTACACC. Residues: CASSLSGVLSFRQYT.

The chain has TRBV19 and TRBJ2-7; 9 bases fit TRBD1. The trim removed 3 bases at V and 6 bases at J, leaving 6 bases unmatched. Germline-derived CDR1 and CDR2 are LNHDA and SQIVND (reference sequence). The CDR3 length is 14 residues. For the CDR3, the DNA is TGTGCCAGTAGTATGGTTGAGACAGGGGGCGAGCAGTACTTC. Protein: CASSMVETGGEQYF.